This T cell receptor beta chain was obtained from a study of beta chain features in type 1 diabetes. About the study: Patient and healthy donor groups were alike in age, gender and cell yields.

General study findings and limits: Shortening that was moderate but significant affected the TCRB CDR3s of Type 1 diabetes patients in all four CD4+ subsets. Comparison showed that naive, central memory and Treg TCRB repertoires appeared more similar among patients than among healthy donors. Since sequencing was performed on cDNA, cells with high TCR expression could be over-represented.

The study reverse transcribed the entire isolated RNA, so it sequenced expressed TCRB transcripts. Regulatory, naive and central memory T cell samples averaged approximately 3.4 million reads. Only in-frame clones appear in the TCRdb table, and some are missing; sequencing was by immunoSEQ multiplex PCR. The sample carries some 290,000 clones, around 24% recorded once. This clone was picked up a small number of times. Its antigen is unknown. The TCR comes from a woman in her twenties or thirties with type 1 diabetes. The specimen sequenced was naive CD4+ T cells from blood.

The CDR3 spells CASSHGTVGHQPQHF. CDR3 sequence (DNA): TGCGCCAGCAGCCATGGGACAGTGGGGCATCAGCCCCAGCATTTT. The rearrangement uses TRBV4-1 and TRBJ1-5; 7 bases align to TRBD1. This CDR3 contains 15 residues. Trimming took 3 bases from V and 5 from J; bases not matched to a gene: 7. Germline V gene lookup returns CDR1 MGHRA and CDR2 YSYEKL.